One and the same sample provided the 10 T cell receptor beta chains below, sequenced in a study of blood T cells in healthy people across ages. Primed by a sample-barcoded 5' primer and a J-beta primer mix, a second PCR proceeded for about 7 to 11 cycles. TCRdb re-derived calls from the 5' RACE reads in MiXCR, one entry per CDR3 protein. The data hold 450,000 to 700,000 distinct CDR3 sequences, with 27% observed a single time. Material: blood. The receptors come from a woman in her 70s in good health.

The chain links TRBV12-3 or TRBV12-4 to TRBJ2-7; the D gene is possibly TRBD2 (6 bases). This CDR3 region has 14 residues. Trimming pared 6 bases from V and 0 bases from J, leaving 12 bases between. As DNA, the CDR3 is TGTGCCAGCAGCTCCGGGACTGCCTCCTACGAGCAGTACTTC. This gives the protein CASSSGTASYEQYF.

This clonotype occurred a few times. J is TRBJ2-2 and V is TRBV20-1; 9 bases map to TRBD2. The CDR3 covers 13 residues. Germline V CDR1 and CDR2: DFQATT, SNEGSKA (reference sequence). V dropped 3 bases and J dropped 5; count of bases not matched to a gene: 1. DNA for the CDR3: TGCAGTGCTAGGCTAGCGGGAACCGGGGAGCTGTTTTTT. Its protein is CSARLAGTGELFF.

In its sample, this clonotype was seen a few times. The chain has TRBV27 and TRBJ2-5; D may be TRBD1 (5 bases). Near its end, the DNA agrees better with TRBJ2-7, so the J call may be wrong. The germline CDR1 and CDR2 sequences are MNHEY and SMNVEV (reference sequence). The CDR3 covers 14 residues. CDR3 sequence reads: CASSRSDRPLEQYF. In nucleotides, the CDR3 is TGTGCCAGCAGTCGCTCCGACAGACCGCTCGAGCAGTACTTC.

The chain has TRBV29-1 and TRBJ2-3; D gene uncertain. V was trimmed by 4 bases and J by 2 bases, leaving 13 bases between them. Germline-derived CDR1 and CDR2 are SQVTM and ANQGSEA. The CDR3 has 14 amino acids. CDR3 nucleotide sequence: TGCAGCGTTGTCCCTTCTACACACACAGATACGCAGTATTTT. Amino acid sequence: CSVVPSTHTDTQYF.

This clonotype was counted only a few times. V gene TRBV7-9 combines with J gene TRBJ1-5, with a possible D match to TRBD1 (6 bases). V shed 1 base and J shed 3 bases, with 13 bases lying between them. Germline V CDR1 and CDR2: SEHNR, FQNEAQ (reference sequence). This CDR3 comprises 16 residues. The CDR3 coding sequence is TGTGCCAGCAGCTTAGGGGCAGGGGCCTCCAATCAGCCCCAGCATTTT. This translates into CASSLGAGASNQPQHF.

This clonotype was seen more than once but under ten times. The chain joins TRBV6-5 to TRBJ2-4; TRBD2 agrees at 7 bases. Germline assignment: CDR1 MNHEY and CDR2 SVGAGI. The CDR3 runs to 15 residues. The ends lost 0 bases at V and 4 bases at J; junction bases unmatched: 3. CDR3 loop: CASSYSREGKNIQYF. CDR3 coding DNA: TGTGCCAGCAGTTACTCGAGGGAGGGGAAAAACATTCAGTACTTC.

The rearrangement uses TRBV20-1 and TRBJ1-4; possible D gene TRBD1, 6 bases. The germline V gene encodes CDR1 DFQATT and CDR2 SNEGSKA (reference sequence). V shed 0 bases and J shed 8 bases, with 13 bases lying between them. This CDR3 region has 14 residues. In DNA, the CDR3 is TGCAGTGCTAGAGATTCGCAGGGGTCGGAAAAACTGTTTTTT. Translation: CSARDSQGSEKLFF.

In this sample, this clonotype turned up a few times. The chain combines TRBV12-5 with TRBJ2-5; 9 nucleotides agree with TRBD2. The J segment lost 5 bases and the V segment lost 6 bases, leaving 10 bases of the junction unmatched. The germline CDR1 and CDR2 sequences are LGHNT and FRNRAP. CDR3 size: 15 residues. DNA of the CDR3: TGTGCTAGTGGCCTCCCGATAGCGGGGGTGGAGACCCAGTACTTC. This sequence encodes CASGLPIAGVETQYF.

This clonotype turned up a few times. The chain carries TRBV10-3 and TRBJ2-1; no clear D. The V and J ends lost 2 bases and 7 bases respectively, with 6 bases between them. Germline V gene data show CDR1 as ENHRY and CDR2 as SYGVKD. The CDR3 has 12 amino acids. CDR3 coding DNA: TGTGCCATCAGTGAGCTTGAGAATGAGCAGTTCTTC. This encodes CAISELENEQFF.

This clonotype was seen a handful of times. The chain employs TRBV10-3 and TRBJ1-2; D is ambiguous. The CDR3 is made up of 15 amino acids. Trimming removed 4 bases from V and 0 bases from J, with 12 bases in between. Looked up from germline, CDR1 is ENHRY and CDR2 is SYGVKD. The CDR3 region is CAISGPGLANYGYTF. CDR3 in DNA: TGTGCCATCAGTGGCCCCGGGCTAGCTAACTATGGCTACACCTTC.